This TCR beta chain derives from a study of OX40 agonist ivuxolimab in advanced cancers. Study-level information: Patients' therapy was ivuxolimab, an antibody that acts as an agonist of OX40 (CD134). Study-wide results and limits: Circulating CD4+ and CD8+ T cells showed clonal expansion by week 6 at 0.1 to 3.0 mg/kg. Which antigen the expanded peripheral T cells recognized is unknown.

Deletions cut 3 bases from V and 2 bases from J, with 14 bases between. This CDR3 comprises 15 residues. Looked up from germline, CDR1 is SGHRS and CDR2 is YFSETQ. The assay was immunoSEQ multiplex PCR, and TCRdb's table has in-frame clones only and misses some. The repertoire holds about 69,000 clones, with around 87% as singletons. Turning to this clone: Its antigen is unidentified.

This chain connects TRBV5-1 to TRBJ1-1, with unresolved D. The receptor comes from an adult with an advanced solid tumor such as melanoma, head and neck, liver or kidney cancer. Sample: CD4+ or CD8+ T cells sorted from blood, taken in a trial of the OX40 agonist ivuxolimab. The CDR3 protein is CASSWEDGANTEAFF. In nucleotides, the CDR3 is TGCGCCAGCAGCTGGGAGGACGGAGCAAACACTGAAGCTTTCTTT.